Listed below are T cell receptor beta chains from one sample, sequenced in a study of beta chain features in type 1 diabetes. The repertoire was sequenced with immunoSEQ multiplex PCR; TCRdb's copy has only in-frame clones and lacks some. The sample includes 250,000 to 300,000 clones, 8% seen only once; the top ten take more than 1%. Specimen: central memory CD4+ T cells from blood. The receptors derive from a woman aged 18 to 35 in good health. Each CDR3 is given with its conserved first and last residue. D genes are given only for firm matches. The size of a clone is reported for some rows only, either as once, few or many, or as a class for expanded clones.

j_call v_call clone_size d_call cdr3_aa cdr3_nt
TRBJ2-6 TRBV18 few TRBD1 CASSPNRGTGANVLTF TGTGCCAGCTCACCAAACAGGGGAACCGGGGCCAACGTCCTGACTTTC
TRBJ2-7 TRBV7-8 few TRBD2 CASSWGLADYEQYF TGTGCCAGCAGCTGGGGACTAGCGGACTACGAGCAGTACTTC
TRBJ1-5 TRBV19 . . CASNAPGRTASNQPQHF TGTGCCAGTAACGCTCCGGGACGGACCGCCAGCAATCAGCCCCAGCATTTT
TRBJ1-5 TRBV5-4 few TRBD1 CASSQDHGQALGGNQPQHF TGTGCCAGCAGCCAAGATCACGGACAGGCTCTGGGTGGCAATCAGCCCCAGCATTTT
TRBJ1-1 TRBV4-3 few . CASSPTRGNTEAFF TGCGCCAGCTCTCCGACTAGGGGGAACACTGAAGCTTTCTTT
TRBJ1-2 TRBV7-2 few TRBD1 CASSAGTAYGYTF TGTGCCAGCAGCGCCGGGACAGCCTATGGCTACACCTTC
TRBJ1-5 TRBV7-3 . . CASSLNSGDPQHF TGTGCCAGCAGCTTAAATTCGGGCGATCCCCAGCATTTT
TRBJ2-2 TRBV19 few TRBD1 CASLDRARTGELFF TGTGCCAGCCTGGACAGGGCACGCACCGGGGAGCTGTTTTTT
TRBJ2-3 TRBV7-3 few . CASSQIHADTQYF TGTGCCAGCAGCCAAATACACGCGGATACGCAGTATTTT
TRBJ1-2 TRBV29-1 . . CSVIADLGKGSQSYGYTF TGCAGCGTAATCGCTGACCTCGGGAAGGGAAGTCAGTCCTATGGCTACACCTTC
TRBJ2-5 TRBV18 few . CASSPDFGETQYF TGTGCCAGCTCACCAGATTTTGGGGAGACCCAGTACTTC
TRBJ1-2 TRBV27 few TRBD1 CASSLSGQGGRGYTF TGTGCCAGCAGTTTATCTGGACAGGGAGGAAGGGGCTACACCTTC
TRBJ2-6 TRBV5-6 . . CASSLPTGFSGANVLTF TGTGCCAGCAGCTTGCCCACAGGGTTCTCTGGGGCCAACGTCCTGACTTTC
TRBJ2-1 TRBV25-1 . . CASSEHGLRSDEQFF TGTGCCAGCAGTGAACACGGGCTTCGGTCCGATGAGCAGTTCTTC
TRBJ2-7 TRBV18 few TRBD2 CASSLLAGAYEQYF TGTGCCAGCTCTCTACTAGCGGGAGCCTACGAGCAGTACTTC
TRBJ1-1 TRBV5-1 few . CASTLSEFSEAFF TGCGCCAGCACCCTTTCCGAATTCTCTGAAGCTTTCTTT
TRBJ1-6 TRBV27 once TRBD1 CASSSAGTGANWALHF TGTGCCAGCAGTTCTGCCGGGACAGGGGCTAATTGGGCCCTCCACTTT
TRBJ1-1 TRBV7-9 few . CASSLAGGNTEAFF TGTGCCAGCAGCTTAGCCGGGGGGAACACTGAAGCTTTCTTT
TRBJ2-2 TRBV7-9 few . CASSLATGWGSGELFF TGTGCCAGCAGCTTAGCTACTGGATGGGGTTCCGGGGAGCTGTTTTTT
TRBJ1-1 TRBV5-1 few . CASSLAGGAEAFF TGCGCCAGCAGCTTGGCCGGAGGGGCTGAAGCTTTCTTT
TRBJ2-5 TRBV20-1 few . CSPTGEETQYF TGCAGTCCTACGGGAGAAGAGACCCAGTACTTC
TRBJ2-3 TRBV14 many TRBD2 CASSHWLAGSVDTQYF TGTGCCAGCAGCCATTGGCTAGCGGGTTCGGTTGATACGCAGTATTTT
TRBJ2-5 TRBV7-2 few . CASNGDQETQYF TGTGCCAGCAATGGCGACCAAGAGACCCAGTACTTC
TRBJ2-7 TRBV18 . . CASSPPSRQNEQYF TGTGCCAGCTCACCACCCTCCCGCCAAAACGAGCAGTACTTC
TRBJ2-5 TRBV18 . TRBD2 CASSRGLAGEETQYF TGTGCCAGCTCACGCGGACTAGCGGGAGAAGAGACCCAGTACTTC
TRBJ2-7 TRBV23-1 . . CASSQGNHYEQYF TGCGCCAGCAGTCAGGGAAACCACTACGAGCAGTACTTC
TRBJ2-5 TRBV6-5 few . CASSYGTVQETQYF TGTGCCAGCAGTTACGGGACGGTCCAAGAGACCCAGTACTTC
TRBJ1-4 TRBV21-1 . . CASSPRYRNPEKLFF TGTGCCAGCAGCCCTCGGTACAGAAACCCTGAAAAACTGTTTTTT
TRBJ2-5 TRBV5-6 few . CASSLMLTGEETQYF TGTGCCAGCAGCTTGATGTTGACAGGAGAAGAGACCCAGTACTTC
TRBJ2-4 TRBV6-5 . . CASSTRQLAKNIQYF TGTGCCAGCAGTACCCGACAGTTAGCCAAAAACATTCAGTACTTC
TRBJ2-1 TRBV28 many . CASSLSYNEQFF TGTGCCAGCAGTTTATCTTACAATGAGCAGTTCTTC
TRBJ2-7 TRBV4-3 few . CASSQEGQRPSYEQYF TGCGCCAGCAGCCAAGAAGGTCAGAGACCTTCCTACGAGCAGTACTTC
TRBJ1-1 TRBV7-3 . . CASSFGHQNTEAFF TGTGCCAGCAGCTTCGGACACCAGAACACTGAAGCTTTCTTT
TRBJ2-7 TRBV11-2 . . CASSLESGSSYEQYF TGTGCCAGCAGCTTAGAGTCAGGGAGCTCCTACGAGCAGTACTTC
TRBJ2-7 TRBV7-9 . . CASSLVSGPGEQYF TGTGCCAGCAGCTTAGTGTCAGGGCCGGGCGAGCAGTACTTC
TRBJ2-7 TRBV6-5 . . CASSRDQGSYEQYF TGTGCCAGCTCTCGGGACCAAGGCTCCTACGAGCAGTACTTC
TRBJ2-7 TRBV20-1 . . CSAFLRYEQYF TGCAGTGCTTTTCTTCGCTACGAGCAGTACTTC
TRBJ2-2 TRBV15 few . CATSRAGTGELFF TGTGCCACCAGCAGAGCAGGGACCGGGGAGCTGTTTTTT
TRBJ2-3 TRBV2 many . CASRNLGADTQYF TGTGCCAGCAGGAACCTCGGAGCGGATACGCAGTATTTT
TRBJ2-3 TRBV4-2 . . CASSQESGAAYTQYF TGTGCCAGCAGCCAAGAATCCGGGGCCGCGTATACGCAGTATTTT
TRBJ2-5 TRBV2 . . CASSSEGPETQYF TGTGCCAGCAGTTCCGAGGGGCCAGAGACCCAGTACTTC
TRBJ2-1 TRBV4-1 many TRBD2 CASSSAGGPHNEQFF TGCGCCAGCAGTTCAGCGGGGGGACCCCACAATGAGCAGTTCTTC
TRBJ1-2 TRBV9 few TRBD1 CASSAGQGNYGYTF TGTGCCAGCAGCGCGGGACAGGGGAACTATGGCTACACCTTC
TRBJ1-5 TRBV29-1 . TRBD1 CSVAGTGANQPQHF TGCAGCGTCGCCGGGACAGGGGCGAATCAGCCCCAGCATTTT
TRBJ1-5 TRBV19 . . CASSKLDSNQPQHF TGTGCCAGTAGTAAGCTTGATAGCAATCAGCCCCAGCATTTT
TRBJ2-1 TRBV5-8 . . CASSLEGSSYNEQFF TGTGCCAGCAGCTTGGAGGGGAGTAGCTACAATGAGCAGTTCTTC
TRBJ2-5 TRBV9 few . CASSVDRTQETQYF TGTGCCAGCAGCGTAGACAGGACCCAAGAGACCCAGTACTTC
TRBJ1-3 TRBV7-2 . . CASGTEATSGNTIYF TGTGCCAGCGGAACGGAGGCGACCTCTGGAAACACCATATATTTT